This TCR beta chain was sequenced during a study of cytomegalovirus exposure and HLA in healthy donors. The primer mix had 60 Vbeta and 13 Jbeta primers. Clones were read by immunoSEQ multiplex PCR, and TCRdb kept only the in-frame ones, dropping some. The sample lists 200,000 to 250,000 clones; around 86% were seen once. When sampled, the donors appeared nominally healthy, though they likely had unrecorded immune exposures. The clonotype was recovered from a woman between 35 and 50 years old in good health and CMV-seronegative. The sample taken for sequencing was PBMCs.

The CDR3 reads CASSGGTGSYNEQFF. The CDR3 region has the DNA TGCGCCAGCAGCGGCGGGACAGGATCCTACAATGAGCAGTTCTTC. The rearrangement joins TRBV5-1 to TRBJ2-1; 8 bases agree with TRBD1. Trimming removed 4 bases from V and 1 base from J; junction bases left unmatched: 4. The CDR3 consists of 15 residues. The germline V gene encodes CDR1 SGHRS and CDR2 YFSETQ.